This note documents a single T cell receptor beta chain sequence. Its antigen is undetermined. Germline loops: CDR1 SNHLY, CDR2 FYNNEI. This CDR3 has 13 amino acids. The ends were cut back, 7 bases at V and 9 bases at J, with 18 bases in the middle. The data are from a study of radiotherapy plus CTLA-4 blockade in lung cancer. Study as a whole: There were objective responses in roughly 18% of patients, and over 25% had disease control. General study results and limits: Early clone dynamics of blood T cells, plus interferon-beta, reportedly predicted response best. Blood-borne expansion of tumor-derived TCR clones followed radiotherapy plus ipilimumab.

TCRdb's copy holds only in-frame clones and misses some; the assay was immunoSEQ multiplex PCR. This sample yields 90,000 to 150,000 clones, of which 78% are seen a single time; over 4% belongs to the top ten. Those with chemo-refractory metastatic non-small-cell lung cancer were treated with focal radiation combined with CTLA-4 blockade using ipilimumab. The chain employs TRBV2 and TRBJ2-5, with D possibly TRBD2 on 5 matching bases. The TCR comes from a human donor with non-small cell lung cancer who had a partial response to radiotherapy plus ipilimumab. Sequences were derived from peripheral blood, sampled from a patient treated with radiotherapy plus ipilimumab. CDR3 sequence (DNA): TGTGCCAGCACCATCCACTATCAAGCGGCCCAGTACTTC. Translated, it gives CASTIHYQAAQYF.